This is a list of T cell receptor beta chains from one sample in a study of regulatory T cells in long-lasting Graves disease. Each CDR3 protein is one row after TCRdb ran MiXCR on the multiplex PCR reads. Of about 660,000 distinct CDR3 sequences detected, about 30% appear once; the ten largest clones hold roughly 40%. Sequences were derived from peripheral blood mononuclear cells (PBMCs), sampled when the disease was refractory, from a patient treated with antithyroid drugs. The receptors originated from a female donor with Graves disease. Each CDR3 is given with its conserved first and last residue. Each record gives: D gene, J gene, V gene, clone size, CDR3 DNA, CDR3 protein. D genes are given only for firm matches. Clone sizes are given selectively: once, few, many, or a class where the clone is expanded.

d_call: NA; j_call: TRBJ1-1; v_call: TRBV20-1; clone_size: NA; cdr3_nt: TGCAGTGCTCTTCAGCAGAACACTGAAGCTTTCTTT; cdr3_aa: CSALQQNTEAFF
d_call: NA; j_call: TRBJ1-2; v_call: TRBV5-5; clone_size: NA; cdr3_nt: TGTGCCAGCAGCTGGGGTTACAGGCCTTATAGTGGCTACACCTTC; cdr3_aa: CASSWGYRPYSGYTF
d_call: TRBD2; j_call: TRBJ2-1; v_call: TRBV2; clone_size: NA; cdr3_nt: TGTGCCAGTGCGGGCCTAGCGGACAATGAGCAGTTCTTC; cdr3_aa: CASAGLADNEQFF
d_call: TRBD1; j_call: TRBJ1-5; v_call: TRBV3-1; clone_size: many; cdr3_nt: TGTGCCAGCAGCCAAGGATTGAAGGGGGCTGGTCAGCCCCAGCATTTT; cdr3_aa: CASSQGLKGAGQPQHF
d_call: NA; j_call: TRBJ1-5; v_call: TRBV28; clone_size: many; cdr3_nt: TGTGCCAGCAGTTTAGGGGGTGATAGCAATCAGCCCCAGCATTTT; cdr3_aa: CASSLGGDSNQPQHF
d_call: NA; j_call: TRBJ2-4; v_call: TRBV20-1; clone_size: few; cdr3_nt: TGCAGTGCTAGAGATTCTTACAGGGCGAACATTCAGTACTTC; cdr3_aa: CSARDSYRANIQYF
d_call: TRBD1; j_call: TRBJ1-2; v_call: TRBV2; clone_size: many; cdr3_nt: TGTGCCAGCAGCCCCGGGACAGGGCGGGGGGATGGCTACACCTTC; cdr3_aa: CASSPGTGRGDGYTF
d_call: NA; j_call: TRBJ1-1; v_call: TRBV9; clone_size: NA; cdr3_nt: TGTGCCAGCAGCGTAGGCTGGGGTCGCGACACTGAAGCTTTCTTT; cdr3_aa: CASSVGWGRDTEAFF
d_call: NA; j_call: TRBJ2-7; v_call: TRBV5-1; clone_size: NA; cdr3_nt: TGCGCCAGCAGGTATGGGACCTACGAGCAGTACTTC; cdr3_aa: CASRYGTYEQYF
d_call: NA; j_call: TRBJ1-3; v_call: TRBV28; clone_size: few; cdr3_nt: TGTGCCAGCAGTTTTCCAGGGACAGGAAACACCATATATTTT; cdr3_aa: CASSFPGTGNTIYF
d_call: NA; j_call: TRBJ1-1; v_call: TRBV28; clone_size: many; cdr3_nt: TGTGCCAGCAGTCCAACCACCAACACTGAAGCTTTCTTT; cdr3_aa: CASSPTTNTEAFF
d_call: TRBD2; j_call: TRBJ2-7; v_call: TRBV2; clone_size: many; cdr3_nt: TGTGCCAGCAGTGACCTAGCGGGAGGGCCCTCCTACGAGCAGTACTTC; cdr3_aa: CASSDLAGGPSYEQYF
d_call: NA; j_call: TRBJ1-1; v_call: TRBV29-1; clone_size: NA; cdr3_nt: TGCAGCGTTGAGGGCAGATCGAACACTGAAGCTTTCTTT; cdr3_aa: CSVEGRSNTEAFF
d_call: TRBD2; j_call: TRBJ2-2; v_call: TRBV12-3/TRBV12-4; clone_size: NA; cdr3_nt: TGTGCCAGCAGCGATAGCGGGAGAGACACCGGGGAGCTGTTTTTT; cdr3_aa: CASSDSGRDTGELFF
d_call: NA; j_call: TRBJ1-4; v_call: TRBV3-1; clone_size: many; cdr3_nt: TGTGCCAGCAGCCACTCAAGGGGTGAAAAACTGTTTTTT; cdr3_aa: CASSHSRGEKLFF
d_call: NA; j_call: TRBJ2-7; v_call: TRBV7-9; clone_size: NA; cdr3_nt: TGTGCCAGCAGCTTAAGCTCAGGCAGAGTCCTCTACGAGCAGTACTTC; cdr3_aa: CASSLSSGRVLYEQYF
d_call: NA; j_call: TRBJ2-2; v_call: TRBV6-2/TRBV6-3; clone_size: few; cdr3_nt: TGTGCCAGCAGTTACCTACCTCCGGGCGGTTCGAACACCGGGGAGCTGTTTTTT; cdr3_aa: CASSYLPPGGSNTGELFF
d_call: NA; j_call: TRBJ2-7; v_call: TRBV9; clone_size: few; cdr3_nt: TGTGCCAGCAGCGAGGGACCGACTACCTACGAGCAGTACTTC; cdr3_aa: CASSEGPTTYEQYF
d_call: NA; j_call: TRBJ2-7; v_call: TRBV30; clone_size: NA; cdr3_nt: TGTGCCTGGAGTGTATGGAGCTCCTACGAGCAGTACTTC; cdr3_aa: CAWSVWSSYEQYF
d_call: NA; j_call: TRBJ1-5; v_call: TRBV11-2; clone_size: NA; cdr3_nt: TGTGCCAGCAGCCCAACCTCGACGGATAGCAATCAGCCCCAGCATTTT; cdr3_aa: CASSPTSTDSNQPQHF
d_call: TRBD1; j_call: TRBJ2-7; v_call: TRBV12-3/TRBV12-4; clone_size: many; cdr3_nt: TGTGCCAGCAGTACCGGGACAGGGGCCTCCTACGAGCAGTACTTC; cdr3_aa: CASSTGTGASYEQYF
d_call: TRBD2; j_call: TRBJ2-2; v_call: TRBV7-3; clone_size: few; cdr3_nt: TGTGCCAGCAGCTTAACGGGGACTAGCGGGATCCACACCGGGGAGCTGTTTTTT; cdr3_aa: CASSLTGTSGIHTGELFF
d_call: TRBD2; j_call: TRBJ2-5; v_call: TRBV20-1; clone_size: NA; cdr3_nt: TGCAGTGCTAGAGATTTCAGCGGGAGAGGGGGAGAGACCCAGTACTTC; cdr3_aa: CSARDFSGRGGETQYF
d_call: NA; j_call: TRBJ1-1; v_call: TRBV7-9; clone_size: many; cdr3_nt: TGTGCCAGCAGCTTAGCCGTGGGGGGCCGGACTGAAGCTTTCTTT; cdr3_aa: CASSLAVGGRTEAFF
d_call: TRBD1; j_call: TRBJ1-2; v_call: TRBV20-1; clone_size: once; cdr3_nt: TGCAGTGCTAGGCCGGGACAGCTCAACTATGGCTACACCTTC; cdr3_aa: CSARPGQLNYGYTF
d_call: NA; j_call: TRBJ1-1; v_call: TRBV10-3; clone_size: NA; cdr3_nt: TGTGCCATCAGAGAATCCGGGGGAGACACTGAAGCTTTCTTT; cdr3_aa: CAIRESGGDTEAFF
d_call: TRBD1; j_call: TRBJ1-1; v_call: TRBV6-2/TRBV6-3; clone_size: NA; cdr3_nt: TGTGCCAGCAGTCGAGGGACAGGCGCTTTATTCGGTGCTTTCTTT; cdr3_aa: CASSRGTGALFGAFF
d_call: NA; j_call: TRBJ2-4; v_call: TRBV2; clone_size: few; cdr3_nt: TGTGCCAGCATTGGCGCGTCGGGGAAAAACATTCAGTACTTC; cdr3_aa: CASIGASGKNIQYF
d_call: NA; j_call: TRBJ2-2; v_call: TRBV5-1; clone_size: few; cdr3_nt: TGCGCCAGCAGCCCCGAGGAGGGGGCCGGGGAGCTGTTTTTT; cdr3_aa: CASSPEEGAGELFF
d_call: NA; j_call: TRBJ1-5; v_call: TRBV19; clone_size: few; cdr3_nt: TGTGCCAGTAGTAAGAATCCTGCAGGGATCAGCAATCAGCCCCAGCATTTT; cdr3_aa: CASSKNPAGISNQPQHF
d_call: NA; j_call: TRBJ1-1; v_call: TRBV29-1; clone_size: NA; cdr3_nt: TGCAGCGTGGCCCCTGGACGCATGAACACTGAAGCTTTCTTT; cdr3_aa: CSVAPGRMNTEAFF
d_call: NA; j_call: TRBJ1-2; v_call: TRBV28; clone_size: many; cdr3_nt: TGTGCCCTTGGTTGGGGGGACTATGGCTACACCTTC; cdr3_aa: CALGWGDYGYTF